Listed here are 28 T cell receptor beta chains from one sample, sequenced in a study of breast tumors, draining lymph nodes, adjacent tissues. TCRdb called the multiplex PCR reads again in MiXCR, with one record for every CDR3 protein. The table lists fewer than 200,000 distinct CDR3 sequences, approximately 33% of them singletons. The lymph nodes were axillary draining lymph nodes from breast cancer patients. Sequencing input: axillary lymph node tissue. Source of these receptors: a female donor with breast cancer. Some clones in this sample may be carry-over from other donors' samples.

For this clonotype: Being one base from a much bigger clone, this may be a read error. The chain employs TRBV20-1 and TRBJ1-5, with unresolved D. The CDR3 has 12 residues. Germline CDR1 is DFQATT and CDR2 is SNEGSKA (reference sequence). Written as DNA, the CDR3 is TGCAGTGCTAGAGAGGGGAATCAGCCCCCGCATTTT. Encoded protein: CSAREGNQPPHF.

About this clonotype: The CDR3 end shows no conserved phenylalanine or tryptophan, and so a read error is likely. The DNA is left out, because the CDR3 cannot be placed on it with certainty; the CDR3 is given as TCRdb lists it. The V and J genes are TRBV12-3 or TRBV12-4 and TRBJ2-7; the D call in the table, TRBD1, was not verified against the DNA. Including both end residues, the CDR3 is 13 amino acids long. CDR3 in amino acids: CASPGAAFPTSST.

In its sample, this clonotype was seen many times. The rearrangement joins TRBV27 to TRBJ1-6, with 9 bases identical to TRBD1. V shed 4 bases and J 7 bases; nucleotides not matched to a gene: 11. Germline V gene lookup returns CDR1 MNHEY and CDR2 SMNVEV (reference sequence). CDR3 length: 17 amino acids. CDR3 sequence (DNA): TGTGCCAGCAGTTCGCCGGGACAGGGCGGATTAAATTCACCCCTCCACTTT. Encoded protein: CASSSPGQGGLNSPLHF.

This chain connects TRBV29-1 to TRBJ2-5; 9 nucleotides match TRBD1. V lost 8 bases to trimming and J lost 1 base; unmatched junction nucleotides: 5. CDR1 and CDR2 (germline): SQVTM, ANQGSEA. The CDR3 consists of 13 residues. CDR3 bases: TGCAGCTTACAGGGACAGGGCCAAGAGACCCAGTACTTC. Translated: CSLQGQGQETQYF. Complete variable domain (other parts from reference TRBV29-1 and TRBJ2-5): SAVISQKPSRDICQRGTSLTIQCQVDSQVTMMFWYRQQPGQSLTLIATANQGSEATYESGFVIDKFPISRPNLTFSTLTVSNMSPEDSSIYLCSLQGQGQETQYFGPGTRLLVL.

This clonotype appeared a few times. A much larger clonotype is one base distant, so this may be a read error. The rearrangement links TRBV11-3 to TRBJ2-7; D is unresolved. V was cut by 3 bases and J by 2 bases, with 11 bases left in between. The CDR3 is made up of 14 amino acids. Germline CDR1 and CDR2: SGHNT and YENEEA. The CDR3 DNA reads TGTGCCAGCAGCTTGGGCGGACGGACCTACGAGCAGTACTTC. Its translation is CASSLGGRTYEQYF.

Details on this clonotype: Given the absence of the conserved phenylalanine or tryptophan at the CDR3 end, a read error is likely. The DNA is left out, because the CDR3 cannot be placed on it with certainty; the CDR3 is given as TCRdb lists it. The J gene is TRBJ2-3, the V gene TRBV14; the D segment call TRBD2 is taken from the table without a DNA check. Germline assignment: CDR1 SGHDN and CDR2 FVKESK. The CDR3 is made up of 14 amino acids, end residues included. CDR3 sequence: CASQAEGNTDTQSS.

About this clonotype: This could be a read error, since a much larger clone is one nucleotide away. This chain connects TRBV5-4 to TRBJ2-7, with TRBD2 matching 11 bases. V lost 6 bases and J lost 4; bases outside the gene matches: 6. Germline CDR1 SGHNT, CDR2 YYREEE (reference sequence). The CDR3 has 14 residues. CDR3 nucleotides: TGTGCCAGCAAACTAGCGGGAGCACGTTACGAGCAGTACTTC. Translating it yields CASKLAGARYEQYF. Using reference TRBV5-4 and TRBJ2-7 for the parts outside the CDR3, the full variable domain is ETGVTQSPTHLIKTRGQQVTLRCSSQSGHNTVSWYQQALGQGPQFIFQYYREEENGRGNFPPRFSGLQFPNYSSELNVNALELDDSALYLCASKLAGARYEQYFGPGTRLTVT.

The chain employs TRBV20-1 and TRBJ2-7; maybe TRBD2 (7 bases). Between the trimmed V and J ends, which lost 2 bases and 0 bases, there was a span of 14 bases. Looked up from germline, CDR1 is DFQATT and CDR2 is SNEGSKA (reference sequence). The CDR3 contains 15 residues. Here the CDR3 DNA reads TGCAGTGCTAGATCCGTGGGGGGGCACTCCTACGAGCAGTACTTC. Translated, it gives CSARSVGGHSYEQYF.

This clonotype was picked up one time. The missing conserved phenylalanine or tryptophan at the end of this CDR3 makes a read error likely. The V gene is TRBV3-1, the J gene TRBJ1-4, with no clear D. This CDR3 spans 14 amino acids. The germline CDR1 and CDR2 sequences are LGHDT and YNNKEL (reference sequence). CDR3 in DNA: TGCGCCAGCAGCCCTTTCTTGGCCGACTCTAAACTGTTTCTT. Encoded protein: CASSPFLADSKLFL.

This clonotype was observed many times. This chain links TRBV6-5 with TRBJ1-5; TRBD1 matches at 9 bases. CDR1 and CDR2 (germline): MNHEY, SVGAGI. This CDR3 is built from 15 residues. V shed 5 bases, J shed 7 bases, and the junction held 9 bases outside the gene matches. The DNA of the CDR3 is TGTGCCAGCAGTCAACAGGGGGCGCGGGGACAGCCCCAGCATTTT. Translating gives CASSQQGARGQPQHF.

V usage is TRBV18 and J usage is TRBJ2-3; D tentatively reads TRBD1 or TRBD2 (5 bases each). Germline V gene lookup returns CDR1 KGHSH and CDR2 LQKENI. The ends were cut back, 3 bases at V and 4 bases at J, with 14 bases in the middle. This CDR3 comprises 15 residues. CDR3 sequence reads: CASSPVTGLADTQYF. The CDR3 DNA sequence: TGTGCCAGCTCACCTGTAACAGGACTGGCAGATACGCAGTATTTT. Variable domain in full (rest from reference TRBV18 and TRBJ2-3): NAGVMQNPRHLVRRRGQEARLRCSPMKGHSHVYWYRQLPEEGLKFMVYLQKENIIDESGMPKERFSAEFPKEGPSILRIQQVVRGDSAAYFCASSPVTGLADTQYFGPGTRLTVL.

This clonotype appeared many times. This sequence joins TRBV6-2 or TRBV6-3 and TRBJ2-5; D gene ambiguous. CDR1 is MNHEY and CDR2 is SVGEGT in the germline V gene. This CDR3 comprises 13 residues. Trimming took 7 bases from V and 5 from J, leaving 14 bases between them. The DNA for the CDR3 is TGTGCCAGCATGTGGGTAAATCCCGAGACCCAGTACTTC. Its translation is CASMWVNPETQYF.

V is TRBV24-1 and J is TRBJ2-1, with TRBD1 matching 8 bases. The CDR3 spans 17 residues. Germline CDR1 and CDR2: KGHDR and SFDVKD. V trimming: 4 bases; J trimming: 0 bases; junction bases outside the gene matches: 7. The CDR3 region is CATSDPDRGTSYNEQFF. DNA for the CDR3: TGTGCCACCAGTGACCCTGACAGGGGAACCTCCTACAATGAGCAGTTCTTC.

This clonotype was recorded at least ten times. The chain recombines TRBV5-1 with TRBJ2-2; D possibly matches TRBD1 or TRBD2 (5 bases each). The CDR3 totals 14 residues. With 0 bases removed from V and 5 bases from J, the gap between germline ends came to 8 bases. The germline CDR1 and CDR2 sequences are SGHRS and YFSETQ. DNA of the CDR3: TGCGCCAGCAGCTTGGTGGGGGTTACCGGGGAGCTGTTTTTT. This translates into CASSLVGVTGELFF.

This clonotype was picked up many times. One end of the junction is discordant with germline, which a read error may explain. V gene TRBV6-2 or TRBV6-3 combines with J gene TRBJ2-7, with D possibly being TRBD1 or TRBD2 (5 bases each). This CDR3 is built from 14 residues. The V gene's germline CDR1 is MNHEY and CDR2 SVGEGT. For the CDR3, the DNA is TGTGCCAGCAGTCACTCGGGACGGAGCTACGAGCAGTACTTC. This gives the protein CASSHSGRSYEQYF.

V gene TRBV10-3 combines with J gene TRBJ2-3; 13 nucleotides line up with TRBD2. The trim removed 6 bases at V and 6 bases at J, leaving 3 bases unmatched. The germline gives CDR1 ENHRY, CDR2 SYGVKD. This CDR3 spans 14 amino acids. The CDR3 loop reads CAISTGLAGDTQYF. The CDR3 nucleotides are TGTGCCATCAGCACGGGACTAGCGGGGGATACGCAGTATTTT.

The table lists this clonotype with many counts. This rearrangement joins TRBV10-3 to TRBJ1-1, with D perhaps matching TRBD1 (6 bases). The CDR3 consists of 17 residues. In germline, CDR1 is ENHRY, CDR2 SYGVKD. V was shortened by 2 bases and J by 4 bases, with 20 bases between the two germline ends. The CDR3: CAISEMGGSGSRTEAFF. The CDR3 DNA follows: TGTGCCATCAGTGAGATGGGGGGCTCAGGGTCTCGCACTGAAGCTTTCTTT.

This clonotype was seen repeatedly, ten times or more. This chain links TRBV20-1 with TRBJ2-5; 12 positions match TRBD2. Germline V CDR1 and CDR2: DFQATT, SNEGSKA (reference sequence). CDR3 size: 17 residues. Trimming cost V 0 bases and J 5 bases; bases outside gene matches: 10. Written as DNA, the CDR3 is TGCAGTGCTAGAGATCCCTGGACTAGCGGGGCCTCGGAGACCCAGTACTTC. Its protein product is CSARDPWTSGASETQYF.

This clonotype came up a few times. The chain combines TRBV9 with TRBJ2-4, with D possibly being TRBD1 (6 bases). Trimming shortened V by 3 bases and J by 4 bases, and 11 bases separated the two germline ends. The germline CDR1 and CDR2 sequences are SGDLS and YYNGEE. The CDR3 spans 14 residues. The CDR3 reads CASSGGHVKNIQYF. Written as DNA, the CDR3 is TGTGCCAGCAGCGGGGGACACGTAAAAAACATTCAGTACTTC.

J is TRBJ2-7 and V is TRBV28; a weak D match, TRBD1 (5 bases). The CDR3 consists of 18 residues. Deletions cut 1 base from V and 3 bases from J, with 22 bases between. From germline, CDR1 is MDHEN and CDR2 SYDVKM. In DNA, the CDR3 is TGTGCCAGCAGTTTATTGCTCTCGCTCCAGACAGCAAACTACGAGCAGTACTTC. It codes for CASSLLLSLQTANYEQYF. The complete variable domain, with remaining parts taken from reference TRBV28 and TRBJ2-7, reads DVKVTQSSRYLVKRTGEKVFLECVQDMDHENMFWYRQDPGLGLRLIYFSYDVKMKEKGDIPEGYSVSREKKERFSLILESASTNQTSMYLCASSLLLSLQTANYEQYFGPGTRLTVT.

On this clonotype: This likely comes from a read error, as the CDR3 has no conserved phenylalanine or tryptophan at its end. The DNA is left out, because the CDR3 cannot be placed on it with certainty; the CDR3 is given as TCRdb lists it. The rearrangement links TRBV7-2 to TRBJ2-5; the tabulated D call, TRBD1, remains unverified against the DNA. Germline CDR1 reads SGHTA; CDR2 reads FQGNSA. The CDR3 length is 15 residues, termini included. CDR3 region: CASSRRENPQETQHL.

This clonotype has ten or more counts. This chain links TRBV4-1 with TRBJ1-3; weak D call: TRBD1 (5 bases). Germline values: CDR1 MGHRA, CDR2 YSYEKL. The CDR3 length is 15 residues. V shed 3 bases and J shed 4 bases, with 13 bases lying between them. The CDR3 spells CASSQGRRLGNTIYF. In nucleotides, the CDR3 is TGCGCCAGCAGCCAGGGACGTCGGCTAGGAAACACCATATATTTT.

This chain joins TRBV12-3 or TRBV12-4 and TRBJ1-2, with 9 nucleotides matching TRBD1. CDR3 size: 17 residues. The trim removed 5 bases at V and 7 bases at J, leaving 17 bases unmatched. The CDR3 loop reads CASSQLARDRVNCGYTF. The CDR3 coding sequence is TGTGCCAGCAGTCAGCTGGCCCGGGACAGGGTAAATTGTGGCTACACCTTC.

This clonotype has just one count. Possible read error: a much larger clone is one base away. J is TRBJ1-1 and V is TRBV7-9, with 9 bases identical to TRBD1. The CDR3 totals 16 residues. CDR1 and CDR2 (germline): SEHNR, FQNEAQ (reference sequence). The CDR3 region is CASSLGWTGENTEPFF. As DNA, the CDR3 is TGTGCCAGCAGCTTGGGCTGGACAGGGGAGAACACTGAACCTTTCTTT.

This clonotype was counted many times. V usage is TRBV11-2 and J usage is TRBJ2-5; 7 bases match TRBD1. Trimming removed 4 bases from V and 5 bases from J; junction bases left unmatched: 1. The CDR3 runs to 12 residues. CDR1 is SGHAT, CDR2 FQNNGV, per germline. The CDR3 DNA reads as TGTGCCAGCAGCTCCAGGGGGGAGACCCAGTACTTC. It encodes CASSSRGETQYF.

At least ten counts were recorded for this clonotype. The chain employs TRBV7-8 and TRBJ2-5; TRBD1 might be the D (6 bases). Germline CDR1 is SGHVS and CDR2 is FQNEAQ. This CDR3 has 12 residues. Trimming stripped 2 bases from V and 5 bases from J, with 6 bases between. The CDR3 DNA sequence: TGTGCCAGCAGCTTACAGGGGGAGACCCAGTACTTC. Encoded protein: CASSLQGETQYF.

This clonotype has at least ten counts. The chain combines TRBV2 with TRBJ2-7; tentatively, D is TRBD1 (6 bases). This CDR3 has 16 amino acids. The germline V gene encodes CDR1 SNHLY and CDR2 FYNNEI. The V end was cut by 5 bases, the J end by 3 bases, with 20 bases between. The CDR3: CASSPKGRTAFYEQYF. The CDR3 nucleotides read TGTGCCAGCAGTCCCAAGGGCAGGACAGCTTTCTACGAGCAGTACTTC.

This clonotype was counted between two and nine times. A much larger clone differs from this one at a single base, so this may be a read error. V gene TRBV6-5 combines with J gene TRBJ2-7; D possibly matches TRBD1 or TRBD2 (5 bases each). The CDR3 runs to 16 residues. The ends were cut back, 5 bases at V and 6 bases at J, with 23 bases in the middle. The germline CDR1 and CDR2 sequences are MNHEY and SVGAGI. The CDR3 protein is CASSHDGAQGSLEQYF. The DNA of the CDR3 is TGTGCCAGCAGTCATGACGGGGCCCAAGGGTCCCTCGAGCAGTACTTC.